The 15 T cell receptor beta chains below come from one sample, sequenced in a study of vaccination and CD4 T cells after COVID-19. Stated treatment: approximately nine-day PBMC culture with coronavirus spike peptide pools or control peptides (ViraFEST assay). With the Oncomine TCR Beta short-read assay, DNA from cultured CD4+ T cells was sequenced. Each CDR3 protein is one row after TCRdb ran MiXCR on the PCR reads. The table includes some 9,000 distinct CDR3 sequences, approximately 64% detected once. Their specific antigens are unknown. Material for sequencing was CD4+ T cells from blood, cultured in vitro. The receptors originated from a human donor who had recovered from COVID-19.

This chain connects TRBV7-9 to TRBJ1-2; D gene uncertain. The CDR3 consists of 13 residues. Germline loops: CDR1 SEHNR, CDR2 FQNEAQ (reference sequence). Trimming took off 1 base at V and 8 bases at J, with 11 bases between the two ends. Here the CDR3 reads CASSLDDLGGYTF. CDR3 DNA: TGTGCCAGCAGCTTAGACGACCTGGGAGGCTACACCTTC.

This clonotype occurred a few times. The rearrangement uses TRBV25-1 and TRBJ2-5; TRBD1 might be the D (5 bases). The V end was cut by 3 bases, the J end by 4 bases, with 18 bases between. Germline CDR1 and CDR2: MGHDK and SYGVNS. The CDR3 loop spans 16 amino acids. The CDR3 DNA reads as TGTGCCAGCAGTGACTTCCGCCAGGGAACGGGAGAGACCCAGTACTTC. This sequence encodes CASSDFRQGTGETQYF.

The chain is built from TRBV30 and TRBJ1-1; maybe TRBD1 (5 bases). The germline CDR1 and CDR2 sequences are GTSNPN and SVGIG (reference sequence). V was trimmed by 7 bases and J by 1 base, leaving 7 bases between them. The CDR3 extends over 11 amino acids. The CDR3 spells CASGQNTEAFF. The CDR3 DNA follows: TGTGCCTCCGGACAGAACACTGAAGCTTTCTTT.

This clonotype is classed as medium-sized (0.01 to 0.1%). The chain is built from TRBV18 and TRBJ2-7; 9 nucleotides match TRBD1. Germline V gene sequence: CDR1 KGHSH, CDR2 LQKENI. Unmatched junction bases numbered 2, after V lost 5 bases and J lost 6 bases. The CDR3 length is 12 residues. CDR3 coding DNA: TGTGCCAGCTCAGCGGACAGGGGCGAGCAGTACTTC. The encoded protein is CASSADRGEQYF.

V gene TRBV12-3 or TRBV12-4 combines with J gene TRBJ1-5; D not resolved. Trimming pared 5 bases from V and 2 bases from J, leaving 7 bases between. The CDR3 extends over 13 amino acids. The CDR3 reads CASSRAGNQPQHF. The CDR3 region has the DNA TGTGCCAGCAGTCGCGCAGGCAATCAGCCCCAGCATTTT.

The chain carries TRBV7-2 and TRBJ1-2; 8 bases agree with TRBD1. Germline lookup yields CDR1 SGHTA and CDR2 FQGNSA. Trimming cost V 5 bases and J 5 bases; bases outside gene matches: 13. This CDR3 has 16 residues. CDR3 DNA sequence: TGTGCCAGCAGCCCCCGGACAGGGAAACAACCATATGGCTACACCTTC. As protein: CASSPRTGKQPYGYTF.

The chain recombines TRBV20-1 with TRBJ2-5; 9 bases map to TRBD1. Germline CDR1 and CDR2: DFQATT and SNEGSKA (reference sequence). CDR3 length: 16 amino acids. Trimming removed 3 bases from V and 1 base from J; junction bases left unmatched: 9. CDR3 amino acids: CSASFDRGSVQETQYF. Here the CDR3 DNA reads TGCAGTGCTAGCTTCGACAGGGGGTCCGTCCAAGAGACCCAGTACTTC.

CDR3 amino acids: CSVVDNSYEQYF. CDR3 sequence (DNA): TGCAGCGTTGTCGACAACTCCTACGAGCAGTACTTC. This rearrangement joins TRBV29-1 to TRBJ2-7; D remains unclear. The CDR3 is 12 residues long. Deletions cut 4 bases from V and 0 bases from J, with 7 bases between. Germline-derived CDR1 and CDR2 are SQVTM and ANQGSEA.

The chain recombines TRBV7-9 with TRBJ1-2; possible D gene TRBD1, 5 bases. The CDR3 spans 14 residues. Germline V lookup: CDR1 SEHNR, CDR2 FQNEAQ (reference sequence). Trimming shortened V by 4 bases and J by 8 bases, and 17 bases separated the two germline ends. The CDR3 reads CASSSRRGMEGYTF. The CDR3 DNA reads TGTGCCAGCAGCTCTCGTAGGGGCATGGAGGGCTACACCTTC.

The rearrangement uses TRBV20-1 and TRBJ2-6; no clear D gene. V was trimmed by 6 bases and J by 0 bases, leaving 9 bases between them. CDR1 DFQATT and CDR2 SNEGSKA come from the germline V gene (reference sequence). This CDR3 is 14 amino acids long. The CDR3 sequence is CSAQQPSGANVLTF. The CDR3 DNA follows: TGCAGTGCCCAACAGCCCTCTGGGGCCAACGTCCTGACTTTC.

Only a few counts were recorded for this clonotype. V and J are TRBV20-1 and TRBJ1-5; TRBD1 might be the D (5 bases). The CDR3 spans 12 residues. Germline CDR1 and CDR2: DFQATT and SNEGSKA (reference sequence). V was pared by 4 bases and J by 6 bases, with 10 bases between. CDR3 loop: CSAKMGGQPQHF. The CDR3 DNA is TGCAGTGCTAAAATGGGGGGTCAGCCCCAGCATTTT.

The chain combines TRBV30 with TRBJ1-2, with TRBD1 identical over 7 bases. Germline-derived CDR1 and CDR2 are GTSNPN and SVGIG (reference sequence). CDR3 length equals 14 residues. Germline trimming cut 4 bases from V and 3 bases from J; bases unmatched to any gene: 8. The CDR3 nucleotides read TGTGCCTGGATCTGGGGCAGGGGGTACTATGGCTACACCTTC. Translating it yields CAWIWGRGYYGYTF.

CDR3 sequence reads: CASRQQGDTQYF. In DNA form, the CDR3 reads TGTGCCAGCAGGCAACAAGGAGATACGCAGTATTTT. This rearrangement joins TRBV2 to TRBJ2-3; D is uncertain. V dropped 6 bases and J dropped 5 bases, with 9 bases sitting between them. The germline CDR1 and CDR2 sequences are SNHLY and FYNNEI. The CDR3 has 12 amino acids.

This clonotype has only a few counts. CDR3 loop: CASSYRLAVPGELFF. The CDR3 DNA is TGTGCCAGCAGCTATAGACTAGCCGTACCCGGGGAGCTGTTTTTT. This sequence joins TRBV7-2 and TRBJ2-2; 7 bases agree with TRBD2. The CDR3 runs 15 residues. J gave up 6 bases and V 4 bases, and 8 bases lay outside the gene matches. From germline, CDR1 is SGHTA and CDR2 FQGNSA.

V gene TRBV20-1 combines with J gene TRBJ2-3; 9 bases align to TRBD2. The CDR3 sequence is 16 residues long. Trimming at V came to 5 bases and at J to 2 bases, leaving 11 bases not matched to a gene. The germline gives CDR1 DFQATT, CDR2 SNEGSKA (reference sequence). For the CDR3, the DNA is TGCAGTGCTCCCGATCTCAGCGGGGGGCCCACAGATACGCAGTATTTT. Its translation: CSAPDLSGGPTDTQYF.